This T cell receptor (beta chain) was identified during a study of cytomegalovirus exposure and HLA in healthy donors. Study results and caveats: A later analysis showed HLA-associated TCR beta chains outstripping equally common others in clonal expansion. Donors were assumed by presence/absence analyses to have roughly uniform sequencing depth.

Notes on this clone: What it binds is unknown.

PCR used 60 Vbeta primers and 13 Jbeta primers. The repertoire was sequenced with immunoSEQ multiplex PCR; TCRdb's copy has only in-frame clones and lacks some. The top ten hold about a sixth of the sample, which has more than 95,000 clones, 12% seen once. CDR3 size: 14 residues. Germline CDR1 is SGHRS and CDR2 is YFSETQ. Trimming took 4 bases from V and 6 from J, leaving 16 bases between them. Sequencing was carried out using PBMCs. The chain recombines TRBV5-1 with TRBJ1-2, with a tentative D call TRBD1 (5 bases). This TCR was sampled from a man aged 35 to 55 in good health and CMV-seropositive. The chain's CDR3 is CASSGTGMGNGYTF. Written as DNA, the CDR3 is TGCGCCAGCAGCGGAACAGGCATGGGGAATGGCTACACCTTC.